This entry lists 25 T cell receptor beta chains sequenced from one sample in a study of blood T cell repertoires in COVID-19. Profiling relied on immunoSEQ multiplex PCR, and the TCRdb table lists in-frame clones only, not all of them. The sample consists of over 100,000 clones, 87% of them appearing once. The sample taken for sequencing was peripheral blood. These receptors all come from a man in his fifties or sixties with active COVID-19.

The genes are TRBV18 and TRBJ1-3; D uncertain. In germline, CDR1 is KGHSH, CDR2 LQKENI. Trimming removed 2 bases from V and 0 bases from J, with 14 bases in between. The CDR3 sequence is 17 residues long. This CDR3 is CASSPREYSSSGNTIYF. The DNA for the CDR3 is TGTGCCAGCTCACCAAGGGAGTACTCGAGCTCTGGAAACACCATATATTTT. The full variable domain, in which reference TRBV18 and TRBJ1-3 provide the parts outside the CDR3, is NAGVMQNPRHLVRRRGQEARLRCSPMKGHSHVYWYRQLPEEGLKFMVYLQKENIIDESGMPKERFSAEFPKEGPSILRIQQVVRGDSAAYFCASSPREYSSSGNTIYFGEGSWLTVV.

The chain uses TRBV5-1 and TRBJ2-5; a weak D match, TRBD2 (5 bases). V lost 2 bases to trimming and J lost 5 bases, with 16 bases between them. The germline V gene has CDR1 SGHRS and CDR2 YFSETQ. This CDR3 is 15 amino acids long. The CDR3 nucleotides are TGCGCCAGCAGCTTAGACGGGATAGCTTGGGAGACCCAGTACTTC. Amino acids: CASSLDGIAWETQYF.

The V gene is TRBV27, the J gene TRBJ1-6, with 9 positions matching TRBD1. Germline values: CDR1 MNHEY, CDR2 SMNVEV (reference sequence). J gave up 10 bases and V 4 bases, and 5 bases lay outside the gene matches. The CDR3 consists of 14 residues. DNA of the CDR3: TGTGCCAGCAGTTGGGGACAGGGCGGCTCACCCCTCCACTTT. Residues: CASSWGQGGSPLHF.

The CDR3 loop reads CASASQGGTYNEQFF. The CDR3, as DNA: TGTGCTAGCGCCTCTCAAGGGGGAACCTACAATGAGCAGTTCTTC. V and J are TRBV12-5 and TRBJ2-1, with D perhaps matching TRBD1 (6 bases). The germline CDR1 and CDR2 sequences are LGHNT and FRNRAP. The ends were cut back, 9 bases at V and 2 bases at J, with 17 bases in the middle. The CDR3 has 15 residues.

V usage is TRBV7-3 and J usage is TRBJ2-3, with TRBD2 matching 11 bases. The CDR3 spans 14 residues. Germline CDR1 reads SGHTA; CDR2 reads FQGTGA. J was trimmed by 6 bases and V by 6 bases; bases with no gene match: 5. Here the CDR3 reads CASSRASGGDTQYF. Here the CDR3 DNA reads TGTGCCAGCAGTCGTGCTAGCGGGGGGGATACGCAGTATTTT.

The J gene is TRBJ2-7, the V gene TRBV19; maybe TRBD1 (6 bases). The CDR3 contains 16 residues. V was cut by 4 bases and J by 2 bases, with 18 bases left in between. From germline, CDR1 is LNHDA and CDR2 SQIVND (reference sequence). CDR3 region: CASSTDRREAAYEQYF. CDR3 DNA: TGTGCCAGTAGTACGGACAGAAGAGAGGCGGCCTACGAGCAGTACTTC.

The chain has TRBV7-7 and TRBJ2-2; the match to TRBD1 covers 12 bases. Germline-derived CDR1 and CDR2 are SSHAT and FNYEAQ (reference sequence). This CDR3 contains 17 residues. J gave up 4 bases and V 5 bases, and 8 bases lay outside the gene matches. The CDR3 here is CASSPGTGGSGTGELFF. The CDR3 DNA reads as TGTGCCAGCAGCCCCGGGACAGGGGGCTCGGGCACCGGGGAGCTGTTTTTT.

As for this clone: An end of the junction differs from the germline gene, which may be a read error. The chain has TRBV10-1 and TRBJ2-4; D ambiguous. Per germline, CDR1 WNHNN and CDR2 SYGVQD (reference sequence). The CDR3 totals 16 residues. The CDR3: CASSSSRWPARNIQYF. The CDR3 DNA reads as TGCGCCAGCAGTAGTTCTCGTTGGCCTGCCAGAAACATTCAGTACTTC.

The rearrangement joins TRBV5-6 to TRBJ2-3; weak D call: TRBD1 (5 bases). Germline assignment: CDR1 SGHDT and CDR2 YYEEEE. This CDR3 region has 12 residues. V was shortened by 3 bases and J by 6 bases, with 8 bases between the two germline ends. CDR3 in DNA: TGTGCCAGCAGCTGGGGCTTTGATACGCAGTATTTT. Its translation: CASSWGFDTQYF.

V usage is TRBV19 and J usage is TRBJ2-5, with D possibly matching TRBD2 (5 bases). The CDR3 consists of 13 residues. Germline V gene lookup returns CDR1 LNHDA and CDR2 SQIVND (reference sequence). V lost 3 bases, J lost 5 bases, and 10 bases lay in between. CDR3 region: CASSIPGMETQYF. CDR3 nucleotide sequence: TGTGCCAGTAGTATCCCCGGGATGGAGACCCAGTACTTC.

The rearrangement uses TRBV19 and TRBJ2-2, with TRBD1 identical over 8 bases. The CDR3 loop spans 14 amino acids. J was trimmed by 1 base and V by 11 bases; bases with no gene match: 6. Per germline, CDR1 LNHDA and CDR2 SQIVND (reference sequence). Here the CDR3 reads CAGQDRGNTGELFF. CDR3 nucleotide sequence: TGTGCCGGACAAGACAGGGGGAACACCGGGGAGCTGTTTTTT.

The rearrangement joins TRBV12-3 or TRBV12-4 to TRBJ1-2; 8 bases are a match to TRBD1. The CDR3 spans 13 residues. V dropped 4 bases and J dropped 8; count of bases not matched to a gene: 6. The CDR3: CASSSGQVGGYTF. CDR3 in DNA: TGTGCCAGCAGTTCGGGACAGGTAGGGGGCTACACCTTC.

The gene calls are TRBV5-6 and TRBJ2-5, with 9 nucleotides matching TRBD2. The CDR3 runs to 15 residues. Losses at the gene ends were 4 bases for V and 5 bases for J; bases not matched to a gene: 9. Germline CDR1 is SGHDT and CDR2 is YYEEEE. CDR3 loop: CASSLPGLALETQYF. DNA for the CDR3: TGTGCCAGCAGCCTACCGGGACTAGCATTGGAGACCCAGTACTTC.

This CDR3 reads CASSQGAIRTTYNSPLHF. CDR3 in DNA: TGTGCCAGCAGCCAAGGGGCTATTAGGACAACTTATAATTCACCCCTCCACTTT. The chain uses TRBV3-1 (or the pseudogene TRBV3-2) and TRBJ1-6; tentatively, D is TRBD1 (5 bases). CDR1 is LGHDT and CDR2 is YNNKEL in the germline V gene (reference sequence). V lost 1 base to trimming and J lost 4 bases, with 17 bases between them. The CDR3 extends over 18 amino acids.

The V call is TRBV7-9, the J call TRBJ1-1; D remains ambiguous. V gave up 2 bases and J gave up 4 bases, with 8 bases separating them. This CDR3 has 13 amino acids. Per germline, CDR1 SEHNR and CDR2 FQNEAQ (reference sequence). The CDR3 reads CASSLTTTTEAFF. The CDR3 nucleotides are TGTGCCAGCAGCTTAACAACAACCACTGAAGCTTTCTTT.

V usage is TRBV7-2 and J usage is TRBJ1-5; perhaps TRBD1 as D (6 bases). V shed 2 bases and J shed 0 bases, with 14 bases lying between them. The germline V gene has CDR1 SGHTA and CDR2 FQGNSA. The length of the CDR3 is 17 residues. CDR3 protein: CASSLPGQPDSNQPQHF. CDR3 in DNA: TGTGCCAGCAGCTTACCTGGACAGCCCGATAGCAATCAGCCCCAGCATTTT.

The chain couples TRBV15 to TRBJ1-1; no definite D call. CDR1 and CDR2 from the germline V gene are LNHNV and YYDKDF (reference sequence). V was cut by 0 bases and J by 5 bases, with 10 bases left in between. The CDR3 extends over 14 amino acids. CDR3: CATSRDVRRTEAFF. The CDR3 bases are TGTGCCACCAGCAGAGATGTCCGGAGGACTGAAGCTTTCTTT.

The chain has TRBV6-1 and TRBJ2-1; perhaps TRBD2 as D (5 bases). This CDR3 is 16 amino acids long. Germline loops: CDR1 MNHNS, CDR2 SASEGT. V was clipped by 1 base and J by 3 bases, with 13 bases between them. This CDR3 is CASSEGAGGSYNEQFF. The CDR3 coding sequence is TGTGCCAGCAGTGAAGGAGCTGGAGGCAGCTACAATGAGCAGTTCTTC.

Of note for this clone: This sample also contains other DNA sequences that code for the same CDR3. The chain links TRBV6-5 to TRBJ1-5; D is uncertain. CDR3 length: 13 residues. CDR1 is MNHEY, CDR2 SVGAGI, per germline. With 5 bases removed from V and 5 bases from J, the gap between germline ends came to 10 bases. In DNA, the CDR3 is TGTGCCAGCAGTCCCGGCGGCGATCAGCCCCAGCATTTT. It specifies CASSPGGDQPQHF.

V and J are TRBV5-1 and TRBJ2-7; no firm D call. CDR1 and CDR2 (germline): SGHRS, YFSETQ. This CDR3 is built from 15 residues. The V gene lost 0 bases and the J gene lost 7 bases, with 17 bases spanning the gap. CDR3 in DNA: TGCGCCAGCAGCTTGGCCGGGTCGTTTCGTGTGGAGCAGTACTTC. This codes for CASSLAGSFRVEQYF.

This clone showed up just once. The CDR3: CASKGREGAKNIQYF. The CDR3 coding sequence is TGTGCCAGCAAGGGACGGGAGGGAGCCAAAAACATTCAGTACTTC. The rearrangement uses TRBV6-5 and TRBJ2-4; 8 nucleotides line up with TRBD2. In germline, CDR1 is MNHEY, CDR2 SVGAGI. This CDR3 is built from 15 residues. Trimming at V came to 7 bases and at J to 0 bases, leaving 5 bases not matched to a gene.

The chain joins TRBV7-9 to TRBJ2-2, with TRBD2 identical over 7 bases. Germline lookup yields CDR1 SEHNR and CDR2 FQNEAQ (reference sequence). This CDR3 comprises 12 residues. CDR3 in DNA: TGTGCGGGAGGGGAGAACACCGGGGAGCTGTTTTTT. It specifies CAGGENTGELFF.

The chain has TRBV19 and TRBJ1-1, with TRBD1 as a possible D gene (6 bases). Trimming took off 6 bases at V and 1 base at J, with 12 bases between the two ends. Germline loops: CDR1 LNHDA, CDR2 SQIVND (reference sequence). This CDR3 region has 14 residues. The CDR3 protein is CASRPGQPNTEAFF. CDR3 nucleotides: TGTGCCAGTAGGCCGGGACAACCGAACACTGAAGCTTTCTTT.

This chain links TRBV24-1 with TRBJ2-3; a weak D match, TRBD1 (6 bases). The length of the CDR3 is 16 residues. Germline lookup yields CDR1 KGHDR and CDR2 SFDVKD. V gave up 2 bases and J gave up 1 base, with 12 bases separating them. The CDR3 region has the DNA TGTGCCACCAGTGATTCCTCCGACAGGCGCACAGATACGCAGTATTTT. Translation gives CATSDSSDRRTDTQYF.

Points on this clone: An end of the junction differs from the germline gene, which may be a read error. The J gene is TRBJ1-5, the V gene TRBV2, with TRBD1 as a possible D gene (6 bases). Germline values: CDR1 SNHLY, CDR2 FYNNEI. CDR3 length: 13 residues. This CDR3 is CASTEQGNQPQHF. In DNA, the CDR3 is TGTGCCAGCACTGAACAGGGAAATCAGCCCCAGCATTTT.